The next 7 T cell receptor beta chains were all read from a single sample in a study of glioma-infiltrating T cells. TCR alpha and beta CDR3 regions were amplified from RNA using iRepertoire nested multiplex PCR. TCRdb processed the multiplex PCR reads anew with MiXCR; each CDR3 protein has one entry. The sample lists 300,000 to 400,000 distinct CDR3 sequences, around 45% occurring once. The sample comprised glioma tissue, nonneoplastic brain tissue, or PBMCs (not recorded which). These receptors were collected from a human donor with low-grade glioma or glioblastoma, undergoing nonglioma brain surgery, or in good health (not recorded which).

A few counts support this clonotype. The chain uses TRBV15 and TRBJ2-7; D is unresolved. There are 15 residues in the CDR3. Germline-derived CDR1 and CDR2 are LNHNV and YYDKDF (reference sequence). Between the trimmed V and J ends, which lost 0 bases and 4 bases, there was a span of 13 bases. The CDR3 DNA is TGTGCCACCAGCAGAGATGAGAGAATAGGGTACGAGCAGTACTTC. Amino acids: CATSRDERIGYEQYF.

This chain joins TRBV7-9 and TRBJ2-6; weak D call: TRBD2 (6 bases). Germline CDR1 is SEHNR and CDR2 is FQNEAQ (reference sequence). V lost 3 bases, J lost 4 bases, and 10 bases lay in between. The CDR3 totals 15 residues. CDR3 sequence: CASSLSGRGANVLTF. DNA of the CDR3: TGTGCCAGCAGCTTGTCAGGGAGGGGGGCCAACGTCCTGACTTTC.

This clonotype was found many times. The CDR3 reads CASSLSRYPGGTYEQYF. The CDR3 bases are TGTGCCAGCAGTTTATCCCGTTACCCCGGGGGAACCTACGAGCAGTACTTC. The gene calls are TRBV28 and TRBJ2-7; possible D gene TRBD2, 6 bases. V dropped 1 base and J dropped 2 bases, with 18 bases sitting between them. CDR1 is MDHEN, CDR2 SYDVKM, per germline. The CDR3 runs to 17 residues. The whole variable domain, filled in from reference TRBV28 and TRBJ2-7, reads DVKVTQSSRYLVKRTGEKVFLECVQDMDHENMFWYRQDPGLGLRLIYFSYDVKMKEKGDIPEGYSVSREKKERFSLILESASTNQTSMYLCASSLSRYPGGTYEQYFGPGTRLTVT.

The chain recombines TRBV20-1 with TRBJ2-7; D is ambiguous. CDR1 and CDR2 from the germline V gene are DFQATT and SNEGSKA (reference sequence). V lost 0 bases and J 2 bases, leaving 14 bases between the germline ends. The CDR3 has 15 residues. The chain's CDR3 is CSARDAERVAYEQYF. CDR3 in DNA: TGCAGTGCTAGAGATGCGGAAAGGGTCGCCTACGAGCAGTACTTC.

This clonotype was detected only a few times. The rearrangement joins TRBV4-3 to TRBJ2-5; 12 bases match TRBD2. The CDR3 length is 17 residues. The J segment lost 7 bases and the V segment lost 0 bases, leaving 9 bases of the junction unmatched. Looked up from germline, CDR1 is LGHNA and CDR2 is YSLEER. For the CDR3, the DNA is TGCGCCAGCAGCCAAGATCTGGCTAGCGGGGGGGGTGGGACCCAGTACTTC. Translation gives CASSQDLASGGGGTQYF.

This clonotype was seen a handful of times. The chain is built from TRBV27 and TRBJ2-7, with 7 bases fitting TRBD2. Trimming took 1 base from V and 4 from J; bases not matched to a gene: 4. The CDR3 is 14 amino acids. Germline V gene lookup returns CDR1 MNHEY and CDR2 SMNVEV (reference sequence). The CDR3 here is CASSLWGGRYEQYF. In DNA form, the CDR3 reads TGTGCCAGCAGTTTATGGGGGGGAAGGTACGAGCAGTACTTC.

The CDR3 DNA sequence: TGTGCCAGCAGCAGGGGACAAGCGGGAAGCACAGATACGCAGTATTTT. Protein: CASSRGQAGSTDTQYF. The chain joins TRBV6-1 to TRBJ2-3; perhaps TRBD2 as D (7 bases). Per germline, CDR1 MNHNS and CDR2 SASEGT. The CDR3 extends over 16 amino acids. V lost 6 bases and J lost 0, with 16 bases in between.